Presented here are 22 T cell receptor beta chains from one specimen sequenced in a study of T cell responses to AZD1222 COVID-19 vaccine. Using immunoSEQ multiplex PCR, the repertoire was profiled, and TCRdb retains in-frame clones only, with some absent. Among 180,000 or so clones, roughly nine tenths were seen once, and the ten largest hold 1.5% to 2%. Sequenced here: peripheral blood, sampled on day 0 of AZD1222 vaccination. The receptors originated from an adult in good health.

The rearrangement uses TRBV5-1 and TRBJ2-1; the D is unclear. The CDR3 loop spans 13 amino acids. V gave up 1 base and J gave up 5 bases, with 7 bases separating them. Per germline, CDR1 SGHRS and CDR2 YFSETQ. Written as DNA, the CDR3 is TGCGCCAGCAGCTTGTTCCGGGACAATGAGCAGTTCTTC. This translates into CASSLFRDNEQFF. Together with reference TRBV5-1 and TRBJ2-1, the CDR3 gives the full variable domain: KAGVTQTPRYLIKTRGQQVTLSCSPISGHRSVSWYQQTPGQGLQFLFEYFSETQRNKGNFPGRFSGRQFSNSRSEMNVSTLELGDSALYLCASSLFRDNEQFFGPGTRLTVL.

The V gene is TRBV3-1 (or the pseudogene TRBV3-2), the J gene TRBJ2-1; 8 bases line up with TRBD2. The ends lost 2 bases at V and 3 bases at J; junction bases unmatched: 6. Germline CDR1 and CDR2: LGHDT and YNNKEL (reference sequence). This CDR3 region has 16 residues. CDR3 region: CASSQKVAGYYNEQFF. CDR3 sequence (DNA): TGTGCCAGCAGCCAAAAGGTAGCGGGGTACTACAATGAGCAGTTCTTC.

This clone came up a few times. The chain carries TRBV10-1 and TRBJ2-2; tentatively, D is TRBD2 (5 bases). The CDR3 extends over 13 amino acids. Between the trimmed V and J ends, which lost 4 bases and 7 bases, there was a span of 10 bases. Germline V gene lookup returns CDR1 WNHNN and CDR2 SYGVQD (reference sequence). The chain's CDR3 is CASSVRVNGELFF. CDR3 bases: TGCGCCAGCAGTGTGAGGGTTAACGGGGAGCTGTTTTTT.

The chain carries TRBV3-1 (or the pseudogene TRBV3-2) and TRBJ2-3; no reliable D call. Germline CDR1 LGHDT, CDR2 YNNKEL (reference sequence). The CDR3 loop spans 14 amino acids. Trimming shortened V by 2 bases and J by 2 bases, and 8 bases separated the two germline ends. CDR3 protein: CASSQYGSTDTQYF. The CDR3 bases are TGTGCCAGCAGCCAATACGGATCCACAGATACGCAGTATTTT.

The chain recombines TRBV9 with TRBJ2-3, with D hard to call. The V and J ends lost 1 base and 2 bases respectively, with 8 bases between them. CDR1 and CDR2 from the germline V gene are SGDLS and YYNGEE. The CDR3 loop spans 14 amino acids. CDR3 residues: CASSVFPDTDTQYF. Written as DNA, the CDR3 is TGTGCCAGCAGCGTATTTCCAGACACAGATACGCAGTATTTT. The full variable domain, in which reference TRBV9 and TRBJ2-3 provide the parts outside the CDR3, is DSGVTQTPKHLITATGQRVTLRCSPRSGDLSVYWYQQSLDQGLQFLIQYYNGEERAKGNILERFSAQQFPDLHSELNLSSLELGDSALYFCASSVFPDTDTQYFGPGTRLTVL.

V and J are TRBV3-1 (or the pseudogene TRBV3-2) and TRBJ2-6, with TRBD1 as a possible D gene (6 bases). V lost 5 bases and J lost 0, with 8 bases in between. From germline, CDR1 is LGHDT and CDR2 YNNKEL (reference sequence). The CDR3 covers 15 residues. CDR3 loop: CASSKDSSGANVLTF. In DNA, the CDR3 is TGTGCCAGCAGCAAGGACAGCTCTGGGGCCAACGTCCTGACTTTC.

This sequence joins TRBV27 and TRBJ1-1; TRBD1 is a possible D gene (5 bases). CDR1 MNHEY and CDR2 SMNVEV come from the germline V gene (reference sequence). The V end was cut by 6 bases, the J end by 5 bases, with 19 bases between. This CDR3 comprises 15 residues. The CDR3, as DNA: TGTGCCAGCAGCATTGCGTGGGGGGTGGGGACTGAAGCTTTCTTT. This sequence encodes CASSIAWGVGTEAFF.

This clone has only a few counts. The V and J genes are TRBV6-5 and TRBJ1-5, with D uncertain. CDR1 is MNHEY and CDR2 is SVGAGI in the germline V gene. CDR3 length: 14 residues. Trimming removed 10 bases from V and 5 bases from J, with 18 bases in between. The CDR3 DNA follows: TGTGCCACCAACACACTGCCGGACTATCAGCCCCAGCATTTT. It encodes CATNTLPDYQPQHF.

The chain combines TRBV11-2 with TRBJ2-3; possibly TRBD2 for D (5 bases). Deletions cut 2 bases from V and 1 base from J, with 10 bases between. Germline CDR1 and CDR2: SGHAT and FQNNGV. CDR3 length equals 15 residues. The CDR3 reads CASSLIAGGTDTQYF. The CDR3 nucleotides read TGTGCCAGCAGCTTAATTGCCGGGGGCACAGATACGCAGTATTTT.

The chain carries TRBV11-2 and TRBJ1-2; D is undetermined. Germline V gene data show CDR1 as SGHAT and CDR2 as FQNNGV. V shed 7 bases and J shed 5 bases, with 14 bases lying between them. The CDR3 contains 13 residues. CDR3 DNA sequence: TGTGCCAGCACCGTTTCTGGTGCATATGGCTACACCTTC. Its translation is CASTVSGAYGYTF.

The chain links TRBV9 to TRBJ2-5; D possibly matches TRBD1 or TRBD2 (7 bases each). The V and J ends lost 0 bases and 1 base respectively, with 16 bases between them. Germline loops: CDR1 SGDLS, CDR2 YYNGEE. This CDR3 has 17 residues. The CDR3 sequence: CASSVDPQGRVQETQYF. The CDR3 DNA sequence: TGTGCCAGCAGCGTAGATCCACAGGGGAGGGTCCAAGAGACCCAGTACTTC.

V and J are TRBV19 and TRBJ1-1, with D unresolved. CDR1 and CDR2 (germline): LNHDA, SQIVND (reference sequence). Trimming cost V 7 bases and J 0 bases, with 12 bases left between them. The CDR3 runs to 14 residues. This CDR3 reads CASTPTLMNTEAFF. The CDR3 DNA sequence: TGTGCCAGTACCCCTACCCTCATGAACACTGAAGCTTTCTTT. Looking up the rest from reference TRBV19 and TRBJ1-1 gives the full variable domain: DGGITQSPKYLFRKEGQNVTLSCEQNLNHDAMYWYRQDPGQGLRLIYYSQIVNDFQKGDIAEGYSVSREKKESFPLTVTSAQKNPTAFYLCASTPTLMNTEAFFGQGTRLTVV.

The V and J genes are TRBV2 and TRBJ1-1; D perhaps matches TRBD1 (5 bases). The CDR3 extends over 12 amino acids. V lost 4 bases and J lost 7, with 10 bases in between. Germline V gene data show CDR1 as SNHLY and CDR2 as FYNNEI. CDR3 in DNA: TGTGCCAGCAGTGGGGGGAAGGATGAAGCTTTCTTT. This sequence encodes CASSGGKDEAFF.

This chain joins TRBV3-1 (or the pseudogene TRBV3-2) and TRBJ1-1; weak D call: TRBD1 (5 bases). The germline V gene encodes CDR1 LGHDT and CDR2 YNNKEL (reference sequence). The length of the CDR3 is 16 residues. V was trimmed by 0 bases and J by 4 bases, leaving 15 bases between them. The CDR3 nucleotides read TGTGCCAGCAGCCAAGACCGGCGGGGGGGTGGCACTGAAGCTTTCTTT. Translated: CASSQDRRGGGTEAFF.

The chain is built from TRBV3-1 (or the pseudogene TRBV3-2) and TRBJ2-2; D possibly corresponds to TRBD1 (7 bases). This CDR3 comprises 15 residues. V lost 6 bases and J lost 1, with 12 bases in between. CDR1 and CDR2 from the germline V gene are LGHDT and YNNKEL (reference sequence). In nucleotides, the CDR3 is TGTGCCAGCAGGGGGGGACAGTTGAACACCGGGGAGCTGTTTTTT. Protein sequence: CASRGGQLNTGELFF.

Only a few counts were recorded for this clone. The chain joins TRBV5-4 to TRBJ1-2; 7 bases agree with TRBD1. Germline CDR1 is SGHNT and CDR2 is YYREEE (reference sequence). The V and J ends lost 4 bases and 4 bases, in that order; junction bases with no gene match: 10. The CDR3 is made up of 15 amino acids. The CDR3 coding sequence is TGTGCCAGCAGCGCGGACCCCGGGACAGTCTATGGCTACACCTTC. Residues: CASSADPGTVYGYTF.

This clone was detected once. This chain joins TRBV10-2 and TRBJ1-5; D gene unclear. The V gene's germline CDR1 is WSHSY and CDR2 SAAADI. This CDR3 contains 14 residues. Trimming removed 3 bases from V and 10 bases from J, with 16 bases in between. The CDR3 spells CASSDSDRHGPQHF. Here the CDR3 DNA reads TGCGCCAGCAGTGATTCCGACCGCCATGGACCCCAGCATTTT.

V gene TRBV24-1 combines with J gene TRBJ1-5; 8 bases line up with TRBD1. This CDR3 has 15 amino acids. Germline CDR1 reads KGHDR; CDR2 reads SFDVKD. Germline trimming cut 5 bases from V and 5 bases from J; bases unmatched to any gene: 7. The chain's CDR3 is CATSGAGTGDQPQHF. The CDR3 nucleotides are TGTGCCACCAGTGGAGCCGGGACAGGAGATCAGCCCCAGCATTTT.

The chain uses TRBV11-2 and TRBJ2-7, with unresolved D. The CDR3 covers 15 residues. The germline CDR1 and CDR2 sequences are SGHAT and FQNNGV. V was shortened by 2 bases and J by 0 bases, with 11 bases between the two germline ends. CDR3 loop: CASSLWTSSSYEQYV. The CDR3 DNA sequence: TGTGCCAGCAGCTTATGGACGTCGAGCTCCTACGAGCAGTACGTC.

The chain uses TRBV3-1 (or the pseudogene TRBV3-2) and TRBJ1-2, with D possibly TRBD1 on 5 matching bases. Germline CDR1 LGHDT, CDR2 YNNKEL (reference sequence). V shed 6 bases and J shed 3 bases, with 5 bases lying between them. The CDR3 spans 11 residues. CDR3 in DNA: TGTGCCAGCAGACAGGACTATGGCTACACCTTC. Its translation is CASRQDYGYTF.

To note about this clone: Other nucleotide sequences in the sample specify the same CDR3. The V gene is TRBV6-5, the J gene TRBJ2-2, with D possibly being TRBD1 (6 bases). The germline gives CDR1 MNHEY, CDR2 SVGAGI. The CDR3 runs 15 residues. Trimming stripped 6 bases from V and 0 bases from J, with 11 bases between. CDR3: CASRQGLANTGELFF. The CDR3 DNA is TGTGCCAGCAGGCAGGGGTTAGCGAACACCGGGGAGCTGTTTTTT.

CDR3 protein: CASSSIRSGDNEKLFF. The CDR3, as DNA: TGTGCCAGCAGTTCCATACGATCAGGGGATAATGAAAAACTGTTTTTT. The J gene is TRBJ1-4, the V gene TRBV6-5, with D perhaps TRBD1 (6 bases). This CDR3 region has 16 residues. V lost 4 bases and J 4 bases, leaving 16 bases between the germline ends. Germline V gene lookup returns CDR1 MNHEY and CDR2 SVGAGI.